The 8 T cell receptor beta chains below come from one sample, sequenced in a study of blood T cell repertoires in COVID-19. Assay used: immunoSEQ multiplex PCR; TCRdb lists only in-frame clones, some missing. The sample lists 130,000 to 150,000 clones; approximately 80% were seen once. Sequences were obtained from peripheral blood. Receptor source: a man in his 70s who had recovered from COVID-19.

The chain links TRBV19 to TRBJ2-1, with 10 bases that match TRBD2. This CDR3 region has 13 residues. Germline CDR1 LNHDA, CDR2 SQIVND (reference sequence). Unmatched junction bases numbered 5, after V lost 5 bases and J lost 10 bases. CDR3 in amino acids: CASSGPGLAEQFF. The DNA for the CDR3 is TGTGCCAGTAGTGGGCCGGGACTAGCGGAGCAGTTCTTC. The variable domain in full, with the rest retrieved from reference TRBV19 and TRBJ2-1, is DGGITQSPKYLFRKEGQNVTLSCEQNLNHDAMYWYRQDPGQGLRLIYYSQIVNDFQKGDIAEGYSVSREKKESFPLTVTSAQKNPTAFYLCASSGPGLAEQFFGPGTRLTVL.

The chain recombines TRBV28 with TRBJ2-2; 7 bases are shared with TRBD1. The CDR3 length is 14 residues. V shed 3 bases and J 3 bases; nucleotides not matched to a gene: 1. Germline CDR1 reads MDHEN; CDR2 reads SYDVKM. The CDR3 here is CASSFTGDTGELFF. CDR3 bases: TGTGCCAGCAGTTTTACAGGGGACACCGGGGAGCTGTTTTTT.

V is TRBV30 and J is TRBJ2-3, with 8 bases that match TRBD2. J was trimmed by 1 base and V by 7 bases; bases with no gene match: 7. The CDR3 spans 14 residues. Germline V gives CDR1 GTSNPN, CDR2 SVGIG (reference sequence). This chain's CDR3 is CAYQRELGTDTQYF. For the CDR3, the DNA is TGTGCCTACCAGCGGGAGTTGGGCACAGATACGCAGTATTTT.

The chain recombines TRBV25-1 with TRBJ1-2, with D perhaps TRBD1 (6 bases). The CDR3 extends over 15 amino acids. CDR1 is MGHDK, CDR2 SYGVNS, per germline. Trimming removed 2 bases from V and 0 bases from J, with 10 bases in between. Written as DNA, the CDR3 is TGTGCCAGCAGTGAAATAGGGGGTGCTAACTATGGCTACACCTTC. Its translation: CASSEIGGANYGYTF.

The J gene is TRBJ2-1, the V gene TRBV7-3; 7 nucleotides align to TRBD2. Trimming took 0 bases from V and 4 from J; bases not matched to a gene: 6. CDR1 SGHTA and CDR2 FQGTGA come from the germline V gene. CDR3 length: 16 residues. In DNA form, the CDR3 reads TGTGCCAGCAGCTTAACCCCCGGGGGGAGTTACAATGAGCAGTTCTTC. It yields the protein CASSLTPGGSYNEQFF.

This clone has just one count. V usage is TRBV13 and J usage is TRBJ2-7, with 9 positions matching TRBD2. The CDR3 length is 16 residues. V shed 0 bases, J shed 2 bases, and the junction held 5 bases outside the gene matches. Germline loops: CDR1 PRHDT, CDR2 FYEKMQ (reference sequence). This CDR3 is CASSLGASGDTYEQYF. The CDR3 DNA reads TGTGCCAGCAGCTTAGGAGCTAGCGGGGATACCTACGAGCAGTACTTC.

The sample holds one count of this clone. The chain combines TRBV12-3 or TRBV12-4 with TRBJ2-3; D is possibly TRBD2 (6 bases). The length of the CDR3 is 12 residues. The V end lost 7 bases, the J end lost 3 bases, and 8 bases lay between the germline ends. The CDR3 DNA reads TGTGCCAGCACCCGGGGGACAGATACGCAGTATTTT. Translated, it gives CASTRGTDTQYF.

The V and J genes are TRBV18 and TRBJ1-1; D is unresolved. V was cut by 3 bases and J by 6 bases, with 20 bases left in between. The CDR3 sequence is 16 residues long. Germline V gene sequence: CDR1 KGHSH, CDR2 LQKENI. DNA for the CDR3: TGTGCCAGCTCACCCACGAGAGTCCCTGTTCAAGCTGAAGCTTTCTTT. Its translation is CASSPTRVPVQAEAFF.